One and the same sample provided the 17 T cell receptor beta chains below, sequenced in a study of blood T cell repertoires in COVID-19. Using immunoSEQ multiplex PCR, the repertoire was profiled, and TCRdb retains in-frame clones only, with some absent. The sample yields tens of thousands of clones, 70% to 90% seen once. Sequenced: peripheral blood. These receptor sequences come from a man between 65 and 80 years old with active COVID-19.

The chain employs TRBV7-6 and TRBJ2-1; 7 bases map to TRBD2. V dropped 1 base and J dropped 0; count of bases not matched to a gene: 12. Germline CDR1 and CDR2: SGHVS and FNYEAQ. CDR3 length: 19 residues. The CDR3 DNA is TGTGCCAGCAGCTTAGGGGGGGGATCTGCGCCTCGCTCCTACAATGAGCAGTTCTTC. This codes for CASSLGGGSAPRSYNEQFF.

This rearrangement joins TRBV19 to TRBJ1-4; TRBD1 matches at 7 bases. CDR1 LNHDA and CDR2 SQIVND come from the germline V gene (reference sequence). CDR3 length: 15 amino acids. The ends lost 5 bases at V and 4 bases at J; junction bases unmatched: 7. The CDR3 DNA reads TGTGCCAGTAGTGGTAACAGGGGCTTTAATGAAAAACTGTTTTTT. Protein product: CASSGNRGFNEKLFF.

In its sample, this clone was seen a few times. The chain carries TRBV2 and TRBJ2-7; 9 nucleotides agree with TRBD1. Germline lookup yields CDR1 SNHLY and CDR2 FYNNEI. V shed 5 bases and J 5 bases; nucleotides not matched to a gene: 4. This CDR3 spans 13 amino acids. Written as DNA, the CDR3 is TGTGCCAGCAGTCACAGGGGGCCCCACGAGCAGTACTTC. As protein: CASSHRGPHEQYF.

The chain links TRBV11-3 to TRBJ1-3; the D is unclear. V was pared by 6 bases and J by 0 bases, with 15 bases between. Per the germline V gene, CDR1 is SGHNT and CDR2 is YENEEA. The CDR3 runs to 16 residues. CDR3 region: CASSLDSAGSGNTIYF. CDR3 coding DNA: TGTGCCAGCAGTCTAGATTCGGCGGGCTCTGGAAACACCATATATTTT.

The V and J genes are TRBV12-3 or TRBV12-4 and TRBJ2-1; a possible D gene is TRBD2 (5 bases). The CDR3 has 12 residues. The V end was cut by 10 bases, the J end by 5 bases, with 12 bases between. The DNA for the CDR3 is TGTGCCACTACGACCGGGAACAATGAGCAGTTCTTC. It translates to CATTTGNNEQFF.

The chain employs TRBV2 and TRBJ1-2, with D perhaps TRBD1 (6 bases). The CDR3 covers 12 residues. Between the trimmed V and J ends, which lost 4 bases and 8 bases, there was a span of 11 bases. From germline, CDR1 is SNHLY and CDR2 FYNNEI. The CDR3: CASSAAGVGYTF. The CDR3 DNA reads TGTGCCAGCAGTGCCGCAGGGGTGGGCTACACCTTC.

V and J are TRBV2 and TRBJ1-2; tentative D call: TRBD1 (5 bases). The CDR3 extends over 14 amino acids. The germline V gene has CDR1 SNHLY and CDR2 FYNNEI. V lost 3 bases and J lost 0, with 8 bases in between. DNA for the CDR3: TGTGCCAGCAGTGACAGGGCTACTAACTATGGCTACACCTTC. Translated: CASSDRATNYGYTF.

The genes are TRBV4-3 and TRBJ1-3; 8 bases are a match to TRBD1. The germline V gene has CDR1 LGHNA and CDR2 YSLEER. With 3 bases clipped from V and 4 bases from J, the junction kept 2 bases outside the gene matches. This CDR3 contains 14 residues. CDR3 region: CASSQDRDGNTIYF. CDR3 nucleotide sequence: TGCGCCAGCAGCCAGGACAGGGACGGAAACACCATATATTTT.

This chain uses TRBV4-2 with TRBJ1-2; possibly TRBD1 for D (5 bases). Germline CDR1 is LGHNA and CDR2 is YNFKEQ. The CDR3 has 16 amino acids. V lost 0 bases and J lost 5, with 16 bases in between. The CDR3: CASSQDYGQGRYGYTF. The CDR3 bases are TGTGCCAGCAGCCAAGATTACGGGCAGGGAAGGTATGGCTACACCTTC.

This chain connects TRBV6-5 to TRBJ2-1; 8 bases align to TRBD2. The V gene's germline CDR1 is MNHEY and CDR2 SVGAGI. Unmatched junction bases numbered 11, after V lost 10 bases and J lost 15 bases. This CDR3 comprises 11 residues. This CDR3 is CATSQGLDTFF. The CDR3 DNA follows: TGTGCCACCTCTCAGGGACTAGATACGTTCTTC.

The V and J genes are TRBV21-1 and TRBJ2-5; the D call in the table, TRBD2, was not verified against the DNA. TRBV21-1 is an annotated pseudogene. The CDR3 contains 17 residues. The CDR3: CASSTHKPEGSRETQYF. The CDR3 DNA reads TGTGCCAGCAGCACCCATAAGCCCGAGGGCAGCAGGGAGACCCAGTACTTC.

The rearrangement joins TRBV7-2 to TRBJ2-3, with unresolved D. The germline gives CDR1 SGHTA, CDR2 FQGNSA. V was clipped by 1 base and J by 2 bases, with 7 bases between them. CDR3 length equals 14 residues. The CDR3 is CASSLGTSTDTQYF. DNA of the CDR3: TGTGCCAGCAGCTTAGGTACTTCCACAGATACGCAGTATTTT.

This clone was observed once. The rearrangement uses TRBV5-1 and TRBJ1-3; the match to TRBD1 covers 7 bases. The CDR3 length is 14 residues. The germline gives CDR1 SGHRS, CDR2 YFSETQ. With V trimmed by 4 bases and J by 4 bases, 5 bases remained unmatched. Here the CDR3 reads CASSQGTAGNTIYF. The CDR3 nucleotides read TGCGCCAGCAGCCAGGGGACAGCAGGAAACACCATATATTTT.

This sequence joins TRBV16 and TRBJ2-4; TRBD2 matches at 11 bases. V shed 3 bases and J 0 bases; nucleotides not matched to a gene: 4. Germline CDR1 reads KGHSY; CDR2 reads FQNENV. CDR3 length: 17 residues. CDR3 sequence reads: CASSHPGLAVAKNIQYF. The DNA for the CDR3 is TGTGCCAGCAGCCACCCGGGACTAGCGGTAGCCAAAAACATTCAGTACTTC.

The CDR3 reads CASSYRGRGYGYTF. As DNA, the CDR3 is TGTGCCAGCAGTTACAGGGGCCGCGGCTATGGCTACACCTTC. The V call is TRBV6-5, the J call TRBJ1-2, with D possibly matching TRBD1 (5 bases). The CDR3 is 14 residues long. The V gene's germline CDR1 is MNHEY and CDR2 SVGAGI. V shed 2 bases and J shed 4 bases, with 11 bases lying between them.

The CDR3 here is CASSPLETQYF. The CDR3 region has the DNA TGTGCCAGCAGCCCCCTAGAGACCCAGTACTTC. The chain has TRBV7-2 and TRBJ2-5, with D unresolved. Germline CDR1 and CDR2: SGHTA and FQGNSA. This CDR3 is 11 amino acids long. Trimming shortened V by 5 bases and J by 4 bases, and 5 bases separated the two germline ends.

This chain connects TRBV10-3 to TRBJ1-1; 8 bases are a match to TRBD1. Germline V gene sequence: CDR1 ENHRY, CDR2 SYGVKD. The CDR3 is made up of 12 amino acids. The V segment lost 10 bases and the J segment 3 bases; nucleotides outside the gene matches: 4. CDR3 loop: CATHRGDTEAFF. Written as DNA, the CDR3 is TGTGCCACCCACAGGGGGGACACTGAAGCTTTCTTT.